A selection of T cell receptor beta chains follows, all from one sample in a study of CD8 T cells in Susac syndrome. TCRdb re-called the immunoSEQ multiplex PCR reads through MiXCR, storing one row per CDR3 protein. The table includes some 240,000 distinct CDR3 sequences, about 96% detected once. The sequencing input was CD4+ T cells from PBMCs. The receptors here all came from a human donor with Susac syndrome. CDR3s include the opening cysteine and the closing phenylalanine or tryptophan. D genes are given only for firm matches. Clone size is given for some rows only: seen once, a few or many times, or a class if the clone is expanded.

TGTGCCAGCAGCCAAGATTATGGAGCCACAGATACGCAGTATTTT,CASSQDYGATDTQYF,-,15,once,TRBV3-1,TRBJ2-3
TGCGCCAGCAGCTTGGCCTCAGGGGCTGCTCAGCCCCAGCATTTT,CASSLASGAAQPQHF,-,15,-,TRBV5-1,TRBJ1-5
TGCAGCGTTGGCAGGGGCAGCCCCTACGAGCAGTACTTC,CSVGRGSPYEQYF,-,13,-,TRBV29-1,TRBJ2-7
TGTGCCAGCAGCAAAAGAAAAGGCAGGAGCTCCTACAATGAGCAGTTCTTC,CASSKRKGRSSYNEQFF,-,17,-,TRBV21-1,TRBJ2-1
TGTGCCAGCAGTCGAAGCGGGAGGGCCCTCTCCGAGCAGTACTTC,CASSRSGRALSEQYF,TRBD2,15,-,TRBV6-1,TRBJ2-7
TGTGCCAGCAGACCAACAGGGGAGGGAACTGAAGCTTTCTTT,CASRPTGEGTEAFF,TRBD1,14,-,TRBV7-3,TRBJ1-1
TGCGCCAGCAGCCAAGATCGGCCCTACGAGCAGTACTTC,CASSQDRPYEQYF,-,13,-,TRBV4-1,TRBJ2-7
TGTGCCAGCAGTTACGAACAGGGAGGGATTGGCTACACCTTC,CASSYEQGGIGYTF,-,14,-,TRBV6-5,TRBJ1-2
TGCGCCAGCAGCTACCGGTCCACTAGCGGGAGGCTGGGAAATGAGCAGTTCTTC,CASSYRSTSGRLGNEQFF,TRBD2,18,-,TRBV5-1,TRBJ2-1
TGTGCCACCAGCAGGGTAGCGGGAGGGCCTTACGAGCAGTACTTC,CATSRVAGGPYEQYF,TRBD2,15,-,TRBV15,TRBJ2-7
TGTGCCAGCTCACTTGACAGGGCGGGCACAGATACGCAGTATTTT,CASSLDRAGTDTQYF,TRBD1,15,-,TRBV18,TRBJ2-3
TGTGCCTGGAGCCTAGGACAGGGGTACAATGAGCAGTTCTTC,CAWSLGQGYNEQFF,TRBD1,14,-,TRBV30,TRBJ2-1
TGTGCCAGCAGTTTGATGACTACTAACACCGGGGAGCTGTTTTTT,CASSLMTTNTGELFF,-,15,once,TRBV27,TRBJ2-2
TGTGCCAGCAGCTTAAACTCGGGCAGCCCCTATGGCTACACCTTC,CASSLNSGSPYGYTF,-,15,-,TRBV7-3,TRBJ1-2
TGTGCCAGCAGCCTAGCCAGATTGGTAGACGAGCAGTACTTC,CASSLARLVDEQYF,-,14,-,TRBV7-2,TRBJ2-7
TGCAGCGTTGAAGATCTGGTAGGCTATGGCTACACCTTC,CSVEDLVGYGYTF,-,13,-,TRBV29-1,TRBJ1-2
TGTGCCAGCAGTTTATTGAAAGGCGAGCAGTACTTC,CASSLLKGEQYF,-,12,-,TRBV28,TRBJ2-7
TGTGCCAGCAATCGACAGGCGATGAACACTGAAGCTTTCTTT,CASNRQAMNTEAFF,-,14,-,TRBV2,TRBJ1-1
TGCAGTGCTAGACCAACTAGCGGGAGTGTTTCTTTTGAGCAGTTCTTC,CSARPTSGSVSFEQFF,TRBD2,16,-,TRBV20-1,TRBJ2-1
TGTGCCAGCAGCCCAGACCTCTATCAGCCCCAGCATTTT,CASSPDLYQPQHF,-,13,-,TRBV28,TRBJ1-5
TGCAGTGCAGATCCGGGACTAGCGCACTACAATGAGCAGTTCTTC,CSADPGLAHYNEQFF,TRBD2,15,-,TRBV20-1,TRBJ2-1
TGCGCCAGCAGCCACAGGGACAGCCGAACCTACGAGCAGTACTTC,CASSHRDSRTYEQYF,TRBD1,15,-,TRBV4-1,TRBJ2-7
TGCAGTGCTAGCCGGACAGCTAAATTCTATGGCTACACCTTC,CSASRTAKFYGYTF,-,14,-,TRBV20-1,TRBJ1-2
TGCAGTGCTAGAGAGGCGGGAGCAAGGCAGTTCTTC,CSAREAGARQFF,TRBD2,12,-,TRBV20-1,TRBJ2-1
TGTGCCAGCAGTGAGGAGAGACAGGGCAGGGATGGCTACACCTTC,CASSEERQGRDGYTF,TRBD1,15,-,TRBV2,TRBJ1-2
TGTGCCAGCAGTGTTCGGGCTGGCTACACCTTC,CASSVRAGYTF,-,11,-,TRBV2,TRBJ1-2
TGCAGTGCTAGAGATCACAGGGACTATGGCTACACCTTC,CSARDHRDYGYTF,-,13,-,TRBV20-1,TRBJ1-2
TGCGCCAGCAGCTTGTACCCACAGGGGCCCGGACAAGAGACCCAGTACTTC,CASSLYPQGPGQETQYF,TRBD1,17,-,TRBV5-1,TRBJ2-5
TGTGCCACGGAGGGGGGAACCAATCAGCCCCAGCATTTT,CATEGGTNQPQHF,-,13,-,TRBV19,TRBJ1-5
TGTGCCAGCATCAACATTATAAGGGCCAGGGGGCAAGAGACCCAGTACTTC,CASINIIRARGQETQYF,TRBD1,17,-,TRBV25-1,TRBJ2-5
TGCGCCAGCAGTCAATCGAAAGAGACCCAGTACTTC,CASSQSKETQYF,-,12,-,TRBV23-1,TRBJ2-5
TGTGCCACCAGCAGAGTAAGGGGAGCGGGAGCAGGGGGGCAGTACTTC,CATSRVRGAGAGGQYF,-,16,-,TRBV15,TRBJ2-5
TGTGCCAGCAGCCAAGCTAGCGGGAGGTCTTACAATGAGCAGTTCTTC,CASSQASGRSYNEQFF,TRBD2,16,-,TRBV3-1,TRBJ2-1
TGTGCCTGGAGGCGACTGGAAGAGAACATTCAGTACTTC,CAWRRLEENIQYF,-,13,-,TRBV30,TRBJ2-4
TGCGCCAGCAGCCAAACTCCGGGACAAGGCTTTGAAGTTTTCTTT,CASSQTPGQGFEVFF,-,15,-,TRBV4-1,TRBJ1-1
TGCAGTGCTAGAGGCGGGAGGGGGTCCTCCTACGAGCAGTACTTC,CSARGGRGSSYEQYF,TRBD2,15,-,TRBV20-1,TRBJ2-7
TGTGCCAGCAGTTTAAAGGGTGCCAACGTCCTGACTTTC,CASSLKGANVLTF,-,13,-,TRBV27,TRBJ2-6
TGCAGTGCGGAACGGGACACTCAAGAGACCCAGTACTTC,CSAERDTQETQYF,-,13,-,TRBV20-1,TRBJ2-5
TGTGCCAGCAGCTTTCCGGCTGGCTACACCTTC,CASSFPAGYTF,-,11,-,TRBV9,TRBJ1-2
TGTGCCAGCAGCTCGGGACTAGCGGGAGGTAGGAACAATGAGCAGTTCTTC,CASSSGLAGGRNNEQFF,TRBD2,17,-,TRBV28,TRBJ2-1
TGCGCCAGCAGCCTCCTGGATCACCTGTGGGGCTACACCTTC,CASSLLDHLWGYTF,-,14,-,TRBV5-1,TRBJ1-2
TGTGCCAGCAGTCCTATACGGAACACTGAAGCTTTCTTT,CASSPIRNTEAFF,-,13,-,TRBV12-3/TRBV12-4,TRBJ1-1
TGTGCCAGCAGTGAAGCAACAAATGAGGAGCAGTACTTC,CASSEATNEEQYF,-,13,-,TRBV25-1,TRBJ2-7
TGCAGTGCCATAGCGGGAGGGGGGTACGAGCAGTACTTC,CSAIAGGGYEQYF,TRBD2,13,once,TRBV20-1,TRBJ2-7
TGCAGCGGCAGGGACAGCACTGAAGCTTTCTTT,CSGRDSTEAFF,TRBD1,11,-,TRBV29-1,TRBJ1-1
TGTGCCAGTAGAACTGGACAGGGGGTAGGGAATCAGCCCCAGCATTTT,CASRTGQGVGNQPQHF,TRBD1,16,-,TRBV19,TRBJ1-5
TGCGCCAGCAGCTTGGATTCCCATGGCTACACCTTC,CASSLDSHGYTF,-,12,-,TRBV5-1,TRBJ1-2
TGCACTTCGAGCGACCCGAGATCTAACTATGGCTACACCTTC,CTSSDPRSNYGYTF,-,14,-,TRBV29-1,TRBJ1-2
TGCAGTGTTGACCATAACTATGGCTACACCTTC,CSVDHNYGYTF,-,11,few,TRBV20-1,TRBJ1-2
TGTGCCAGCAGTGTTGGTGGTGGGGTGACCTACGAGCAGTACTTC,CASSVGGGVTYEQYF,-,15,-,TRBV28,TRBJ2-7
TGCAGTGCTAGAGATGAACCCACAGATACGCAGTATTTT,CSARDEPTDTQYF,-,13,-,TRBV20-1,TRBJ2-3
TGTGCCAACCTACGGGACGCCAACACTGAAGCTTTCTTT,CANLRDANTEAFF,-,13,-,TRBV2,TRBJ1-1
TGTGCCAGCAGCCTGGGACAGGGCAATTCCAATGAGCAGTTCTTC,CASSLGQGNSNEQFF,TRBD1,15,-,TRBV5-4,TRBJ2-1
TGTGCCAGCACCCGGGGACAGGGACATGAGCAGTTCTTC,CASTRGQGHEQFF,TRBD1,13,-,TRBV5-4,TRBJ2-1